This is a list of T cell receptor beta chains from one sample in a study of beta chain features in type 1 diabetes. TCRdb's copy holds only in-frame clones and misses some; the assay was immunoSEQ multiplex PCR. Here the sample spans 200,000 to 250,000 clones, about 26% being singletons. What was sequenced was central memory CD4+ T cells from blood. The source of these receptors is a man under 40 in good health. CDR3s include the opening cysteine and the closing phenylalanine or tryptophan.

V	CDR3
TRBV6-1	CASSDRTGSTDTQYF
TRBV7-9	CASSSRGETQYF
TRBV2	CASRNLAGVGETQYF
TRBV2	CASSRDRGNQPQHF
TRBV7-9	CASSPGLTSTDTQYF
TRBV19	CASSQDRGITEAFF
TRBV2	CASSGNNQPQHF
TRBV15	CATSRRMGSYNEQFF
TRBV6-1	CASSEAGGPSYEQYF
TRBV15	CATSRDGEYEQYF
TRBV7-2	CASSSAWGNTQYF
TRBV4-3	CASSPGQGPETQYF
TRBV15	CATSTRTGRYGYTF
TRBV7-6	CASSLAGGSGNTIYF
TRBV18	CASSFTGNTEAFF
TRBV29-1	CSAGYTDTQYF
TRBV5-1	CASSLGGSTDTQYF
TRBV19	CASAVDSAYNEQFF
TRBV7-2	CASSGRFGDYNEQFF
TRBV30	CAWSAGTGNTEAFF
TRBV5-1	CASSGTGTYNEQFF
TRBV5-1	CASSLASYNEQFF
TRBV7-2	CASSSGTSGIGRETQYF
TRBV4-3	CASTPGGTGANVLTF
TRBV2	CASSRSEKQIEKLFF
TRBV27	CASSLLANTEAFF
TRBV4-3	CASSARQGRAEAFF
TRBV28	CASSFTYNEQFF
TRBV5-1	CASSLQGVGELFF